The 10 T cell receptor beta chains reported below all come from one sample, sequenced in a study of CXCR3-negative and CXCR3-positive naive CD8 T cells. Study outcomes and limitations: CXCR3-positive naive cells carried more hydrophobic TRB CDR3s than CXCR3-negative naive cells did.

UMI labels and 5' RACE were used to prepare the TRB cDNA libraries. TCRdb reanalyzed the 5' RACE reads and collapses them to one entry per CDR3 protein, without DNA. This sample's table has roughly 100,000 distinct CDR3 sequences. These receptors are not linked to any known antigen. The sample comprised naive CXCR3+ CD8+ T cells from blood. As to subset: CD45RO-CCR7+CD27+CD95- naive CD8+ T cells expressing CXCR3 (TNR3+). These receptors all come from a human donor in good health. Some clones in this sample may be carry-over from other donors' samples.

The chain links TRBV7-6 to TRBJ2-2. This CDR3 region has 16 residues. Germline lookup yields CDR1 SGHVS and CDR2 FNYEAQ. CDR3 sequence: CASSLAASGKTGELFF. Together with reference TRBV7-6 and TRBJ2-2, the CDR3 gives the full variable domain: GAGVSQSPRYKVTKRGQDVALRCDPISGHVSLYWYRQALGQGPEFLTYFNYEAQQDKSGLPNDRFSAERPEGSISTLTIQRTEQRDSAMYRCASSLAASGKTGELFFGEGSRLTVL.

The J gene is TRBJ2-3, the V gene TRBV29-1; TCRdb's D gene call, TRBD1, goes unchecked for lack of DNA. Germline V gene lookup returns CDR1 SQVTM and CDR2 ANQGSEA. The CDR3 spans 16 residues. The CDR3 sequence: CSVEPDRGTTTDTQYF.

This sequence joins TRBV29-1 and TRBJ2-1; TCRdb gives TRBD1 as the D gene, but with no DNA this cannot be confirmed. The CDR3 length is 16 residues. Per germline, CDR1 SQVTM and CDR2 ANQGSEA. CDR3 sequence reads: CSVQGVAPRGGNEQFF.

This chain's CDR3 is CASSGYLKFYEQYF. The chain carries TRBV12-3 or TRBV12-4 and TRBJ2-7. CDR3 length: 14 amino acids.

This chain joins TRBV12-3 or TRBV12-4 and TRBJ2-5. The CDR3 has 14 residues. The CDR3 sequence is CASSFISLQETQYF.

The chain combines TRBV6-2 or TRBV6-3 with TRBJ1-1; TCRdb returns TRBD1, unconfirmable since there is no DNA. This CDR3 is 14 amino acids long. CDR1 and CDR2 from the germline V gene are MNHEY and SVGEGT. The CDR3 region is CASSYRDRDTEAFF.

CDR3 sequence reads: CASKLEQDDEQFF. The V and J genes are TRBV28 and TRBJ2-1. Germline CDR1 reads MDHEN; CDR2 reads SYDVKM. This CDR3 is built from 13 residues.

The rearrangement joins TRBV28 to TRBJ2-7; TCRdb reports TRBD1, a call that lacks DNA to check it against. The germline CDR1 and CDR2 sequences are MDHEN and SYDVKM. This CDR3 has 14 residues. The CDR3 is CASSLRGHGREQYF.

The chain joins TRBV11-2 to TRBJ2-3; the D gene TCRdb calls, TRBD1, cannot be checked with no DNA. Germline-derived CDR1 and CDR2 are SGHAT and FQNNGV. The length of the CDR3 is 12 residues. CDR3 protein: CASPGGTDTQYF.

V gene TRBV15 combines with J gene TRBJ2-2; no DNA is available, so the TRBD1 call from TCRdb remains unchecked. Germline lookup yields CDR1 LNHNV and CDR2 YYDKDF (reference sequence). CDR3 length: 16 residues. CDR3 amino acids: CATSREQEGPTGELFF.